The T cell receptor beta chain under discussion was sequenced for a study of cytomegalovirus exposure and HLA in healthy donors. The study's findings and limits: The study found most TCR sequences rare, yet found some public TCRs in many donors. The investigators catalogued 150 or so TCR beta chains as cytomegalovirus-associated. It was reported that the classifier diagnosed cytomegalovirus status with high specificity and sensitivity in both the original and validation cohorts.

Germline V gene sequence: CDR1 SGHVS, CDR2 FQNEAQ. Trimming took 5 bases from V and 1 from J; bases not matched to a gene: 2. CDR3 length equals 14 residues. Concerning this clone itself: Its specificity is unknown.

Sequenced by immunoSEQ multiplex PCR; TCRdb stores in-frame clones only, minus some. The sample records around 400,000 clones, about nine tenths being singletons. The receptor was derived from a woman under 30 in good health and CMV-seronegative. The rearrangement uses TRBV7-8 and TRBJ2-1; 7 bases are shared with TRBD1. The sequenced sample consisted of PBMCs. The CDR3 loop reads CASSMGQSYNEQFF. The CDR3 nucleotides are TGTGCCAGCAGCATGGGACAGTCCTACAATGAGCAGTTCTTC.